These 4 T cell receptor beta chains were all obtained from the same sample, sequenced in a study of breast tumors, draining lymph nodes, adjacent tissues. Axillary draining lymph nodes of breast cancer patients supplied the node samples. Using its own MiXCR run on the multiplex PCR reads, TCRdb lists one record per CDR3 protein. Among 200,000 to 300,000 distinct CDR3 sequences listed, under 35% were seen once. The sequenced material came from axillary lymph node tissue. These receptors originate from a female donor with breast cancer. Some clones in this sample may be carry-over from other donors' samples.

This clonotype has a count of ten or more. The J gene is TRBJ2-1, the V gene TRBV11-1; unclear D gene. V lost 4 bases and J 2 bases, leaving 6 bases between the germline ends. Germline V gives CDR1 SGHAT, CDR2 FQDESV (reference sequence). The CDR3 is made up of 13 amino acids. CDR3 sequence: CASSSPPYNEQFF. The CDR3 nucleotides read TGTGCCAGCAGCTCCCCGCCCTACAATGAGCAGTTCTTC. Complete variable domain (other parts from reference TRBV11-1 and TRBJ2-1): EAEVAQSPRYKITEKSQAVAFWCDPISGHATLYWYRQILGQGPELLVQFQDESVVDDSQLPKDRFSAERLKGVDSTLKIQPAELGDSAMYLCASSSPPYNEQFFGPGTRLTVL.

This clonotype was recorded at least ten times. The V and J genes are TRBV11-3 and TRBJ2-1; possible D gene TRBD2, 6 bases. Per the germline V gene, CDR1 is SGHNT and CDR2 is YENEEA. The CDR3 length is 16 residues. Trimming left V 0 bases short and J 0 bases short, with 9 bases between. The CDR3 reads CASSLDRRGSYNEQFF. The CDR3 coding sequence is TGTGCCAGCAGCTTAGATAGGCGGGGCTCCTACAATGAGCAGTTCTTC.

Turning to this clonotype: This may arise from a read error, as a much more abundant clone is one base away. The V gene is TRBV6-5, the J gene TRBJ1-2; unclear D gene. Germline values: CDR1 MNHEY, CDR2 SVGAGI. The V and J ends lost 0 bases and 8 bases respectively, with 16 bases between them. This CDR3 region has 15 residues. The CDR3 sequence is CASSYSTRAQPGYTF. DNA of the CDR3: TGTGCCAGCAGTTACTCAACGAGGGCCCAACCGGGCTACACCTTC.

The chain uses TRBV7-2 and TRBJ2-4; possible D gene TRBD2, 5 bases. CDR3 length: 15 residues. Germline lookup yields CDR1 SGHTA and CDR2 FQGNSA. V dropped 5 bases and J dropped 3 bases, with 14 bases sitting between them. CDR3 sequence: CASSPQFGVKNIQYF. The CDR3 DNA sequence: TGTGCCAGCAGCCCCCAATTCGGGGTCAAAAACATTCAGTACTTC.